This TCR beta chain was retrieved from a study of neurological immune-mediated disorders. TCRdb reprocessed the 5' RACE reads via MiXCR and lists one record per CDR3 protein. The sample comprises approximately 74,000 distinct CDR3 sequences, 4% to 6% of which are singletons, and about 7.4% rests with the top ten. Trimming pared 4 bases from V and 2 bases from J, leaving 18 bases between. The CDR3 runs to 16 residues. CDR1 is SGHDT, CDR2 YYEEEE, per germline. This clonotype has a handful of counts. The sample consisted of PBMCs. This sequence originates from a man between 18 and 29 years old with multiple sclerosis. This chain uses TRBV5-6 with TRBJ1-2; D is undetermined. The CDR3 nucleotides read TGTGCCAGCAGCCTGATCGTAGGCGGGGAAAACTATGGCTACACCTTC. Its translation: CASSLIVGGENYGYTF. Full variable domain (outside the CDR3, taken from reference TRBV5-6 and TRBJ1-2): DAGVTQSPTHLIKTRGQQVTLRCSPKSGHDTVSWYQQALGQGPQFIFQYYEEEERQRGNFPDRFSGHQFPNYSSELNVNALLLGDSALYLCASSLIVGGENYGYTFGSGTRLTVV.